Described below is a single TCR beta chain sequence and its context. This clonotype was seen ten or more times. Its antigen specificity is not known. There are no base qualities to consult, and no much larger clone falls within one base. The data derive from a study of T-cell reconstitution after alpha-beta-depleted transplantation in children (dated by TCRdb to the mid-2010s). A note on the overall study: T-cell immune reconstitution after TCRalphabeta/CD19-depleted allogeneic hematopoietic cell transplantation in children was quantitatively tracked in the study by means of TCR repertoire profiling.

Library preparation was by PCR. Sequencing was performed on an Illumina HiSeq 2500. Molecular barcoding was employed in the preparation of TCR libraries, with unique molecular identifiers being used to normalize TCRbeta repertoire quantification. Starting from the raw public reads, TCRdb applied fastp trimming at Q25, assembled clones with MiXCR and retained in-frame beta chains. Each entry is one CDR3 protein sequence, shown with its most common DNA and genes. The table for this sample lists 580,000 or so distinct CDR3 sequences; under 25% of them were counted only once. The ten biggest clones cover 12% to 15% of the sample. The treatment or condition label, as the study defines it: allogeneic hematopoietic cell transplantation with graft depleted of TCRalphabeta T cells and CD19 B cells. The transplant recipients were children given TCRalphabeta/CD19-depleted allogeneic hematopoietic cell grafts.

From its cysteine to its phenylalanine, the CDR3 spans 17 amino acids. Solely the CDR3 DNA is kept, with 51 bases framed from the first base. The germline ends are 21 bases apart after V is trimmed by 5 bases and J by 7 bases. The germline V gene gives CDR1 as KGHSH and CDR2 as LQKENI. Study-level results and caveats: The frequencies of hyperexpanded clones fell over the following months, and after one year, T-cell counts and TCRbeta diversity were mostly attributed to newly produced T cells. The apparently early recovery of alphabetaT-cell counts about two months after transplant reportedly depended on only several hundred rapidly expanded clones that came from non-depleted graft cells. In some patients, the high TCRbeta diversity seen at day 60 was put down to recipient T cells and intrathymic progenitors that had survived conditioning.

The chain was built from TRBV18 and TRBJ1-6, with the D gene call left open. This clonotype was obtained from a boy in the first two years of life who had a stem cell transplant for acute myeloid leukemia, so the T cells may come from the graft donor. The starting material was PBMCs, mostly from graft donor cells, obtained 360 days after TCRalphabeta/CD19-depleted stem cell transplant. For the CDR3, the sequence is CASSFSRQALFNSPLHF. The DNA reads TGTGCCAGCTCATTTTCGAGACAAGCCCTCTTCAATTCACCCCTCCACTTT.